The sequence of this T cell receptor beta chain was determined in a study of T-cell reconstitution after alpha-beta-depleted transplantation in children. Unique molecular identifiers were used to barcode this TCRbeta library. Via MiXCR, TCRdb re-called the PCR reads, giving one row per CDR3 protein. The sample lists approximately 390,000 distinct CDR3 sequences, roughly 11% seen once, with nearly 5.5% in the top ten. The CDR3 contains 14 residues. With 0 bases removed from V and 6 bases from J, the gap between germline ends came to 12 bases. Germline assignment: CDR1 DFQATT and CDR2 SNEGSKA (reference sequence). This clonotype was picked up a small number of times.

The material was PBMCs from the stem cell graft donor, obtained from the stem cell graft. The chain employs TRBV20-1 and TRBJ1-5, with a tentative D call TRBD1 (6 bases). This clonotype originated in a human donor who donated a stem cell graft to a child with acute myeloid leukemia. The CDR3 protein is CSAREGGALQPQHF. CDR3 DNA sequence: TGCAGTGCTAGAGAAGGGGGGGCTCTTCAGCCCCAGCATTTT.